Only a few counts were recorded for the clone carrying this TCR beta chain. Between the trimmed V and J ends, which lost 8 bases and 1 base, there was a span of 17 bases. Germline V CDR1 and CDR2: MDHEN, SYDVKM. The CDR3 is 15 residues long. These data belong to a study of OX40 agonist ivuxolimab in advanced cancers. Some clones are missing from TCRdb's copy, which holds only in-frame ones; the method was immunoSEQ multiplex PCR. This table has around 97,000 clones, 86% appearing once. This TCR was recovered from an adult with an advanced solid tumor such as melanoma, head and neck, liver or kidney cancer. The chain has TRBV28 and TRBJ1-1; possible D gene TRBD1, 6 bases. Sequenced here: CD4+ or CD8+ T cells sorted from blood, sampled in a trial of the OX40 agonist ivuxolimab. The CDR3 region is CASEPGGGWNTEAFF. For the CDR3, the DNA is TGTGCCAGCGAACCGGGAGGGGGGTGGAACACTGAAGCTTTCTTT.